This T cell receptor (beta chain) was recorded in a study of blood T cell repertoires in COVID-19. Study-wide background: Researchers got acute and convalescent COVID-19 samples from the United States, Italy and Spain. Sources were T cells, B-cell-depleted T cells, or PBMCs; the material itself was cDNA or gDNA.

In the authors' methods: Amplifying reference gene primers gave estimates of nucleated cell counts. TCRdb's copy holds only in-frame clones and misses some; the assay was immunoSEQ multiplex PCR. That table furnishes V, J and clone size, whereas the DNA furnished D and trimming. The table records 250,000 or so clones, about four fifths of them present only once. The CDR3 has 17 residues. V was pared by 4 bases and J by 1 base, with 9 bases of the junction left unmatched. Germline V gene sequence: CDR1 MNHEY, CDR2 SMNVEV (reference sequence). The receptor was derived from a man older than 75 with acute or convalescent COVID-19. Sequenced: peripheral blood. This chain uses TRBV27 with TRBJ2-5, with 10 bases fitting TRBD1. In nucleotides, the CDR3 is TGTGCCAGCAGTTCGTTGCTCCGGGACAGGGGCCAAGAGACCCAGTACTTC. This translates into CASSSLLRDRGQETQYF.